These 27 T cell receptor beta chains were sequenced from one sample in a study of blood T cell repertoires in COVID-19 (dated by TCRdb to the early 2020s). Libraries were constructed by the immunoSEQ multiplex PCR assay. TCRdb stores this immuneACCESS table with in-frame sequences only. Part of the clones is absent; in the studies checked, under half of the shortfall reflects unresolved V genes, and no reason is known for the rest. The sample profile shows about 350,000 clones; about 90% of them were found once. The ten largest clones represent approximately 0.93% of the sample. The sequencing input was PBMCs or T cells enriched from blood (not recorded which). The receptors originated from a woman in her thirties who had recovered from COVID-19.

The genes are TRBV27 and TRBJ2-1, with TRBD1 as a possible D gene (5 bases). Germline V gene sequence: CDR1 MNHEY, CDR2 SMNVEV (reference sequence). V shed 1 base and J shed 8 bases, with 21 bases lying between them. The CDR3 has 17 amino acids. CDR3 in amino acids: CASSLFYHQGFLDEQFF. CDR3 DNA: TGTGCCAGCAGTTTATTTTATCATCAGGGTTTTTTGGATGAGCAGTTCTTC.

This clone showed up just a few times. The V call is TRBV11-3, the J call TRBJ2-1, with 14 bases that match TRBD2. CDR1 and CDR2 from the germline V gene are SGHNT and YENEEA. This CDR3 is built from 17 residues. V trimming: 5 bases; J trimming: 1 base; junction bases outside the gene matches: 4. The CDR3 nucleotides are TGTGCCAGCAGCCCAGGGACTAGCGGGGGTTCCTACAATGAGCAGTTCTTC. This translates into CASSPGTSGGSYNEQFF.

V usage is TRBV19 and J usage is TRBJ1-5; D not resolved. The CDR3 is 16 amino acids. CDR1 LNHDA and CDR2 SQIVND come from the germline V gene (reference sequence). The V and J ends lost 4 bases and 4 bases respectively, with 17 bases between them. CDR3 protein: CASSNQLDGGNQPQHF. CDR3 nucleotide sequence: TGTGCCAGTAGTAACCAACTCGACGGAGGGAATCAGCCCCAGCATTTT.

CDR3 coding DNA: TGTGCCAGTAGTATCCCAGGGCCTGAAGCTTTCTTT. Its translation is CASSIPGPEAFF. The genes are TRBV19 and TRBJ1-1, with a tentative D call TRBD1 (5 bases). Germline V gives CDR1 LNHDA, CDR2 SQIVND (reference sequence). The CDR3 has 12 residues. Trimming took 3 bases from V and 6 from J, leaving 8 bases between them.

This clone was counted ten times or more. The chain joins TRBV7-2 to TRBJ1-2, with D maybe TRBD1 (5 bases). CDR3 length: 14 amino acids. V lost 2 bases and J 4 bases, leaving 11 bases between the germline ends. In germline, CDR1 is SGHTA, CDR2 FQGNSA. The CDR3: CASSLFTGLYGYTF. DNA of the CDR3: TGTGCCAGCAGCTTATTCACGGGACTCTATGGCTACACCTTC.

This chain links TRBV6-5 with TRBJ1-3; D is ambiguous. In germline, CDR1 is MNHEY, CDR2 SVGAGI. V dropped 0 bases and J dropped 3 bases, with 12 bases sitting between them. The CDR3 covers 16 residues. The CDR3 spells CASSYSIVSGGNTIYF. Here the CDR3 DNA reads TGTGCCAGCAGTTACTCGATAGTATCGGGTGGAAACACCATATATTTT.

The V call is TRBV3-1 (or the pseudogene TRBV3-2), the J call TRBJ2-7, with D possibly matching TRBD1 (5 bases). The V gene lost 1 base and the J gene lost 2 bases, with 12 bases spanning the gap. The CDR3 is 15 amino acids. Germline CDR1 reads LGHDT; CDR2 reads YNNKEL (reference sequence). This CDR3 reads CASSQGRTPAYEQYF. The CDR3 DNA is TGTGCCAGCAGCCAAGGAAGGACACCTGCCTACGAGCAGTACTTC.

This clone occurred a few times. The J gene is TRBJ1-6, the V gene TRBV6-6, with TRBD1 matching 8 bases. The germline CDR1 and CDR2 sequences are MNHNY and SVGAGI (reference sequence). Trimming at V came to 5 bases and at J to 0 bases, leaving 6 bases not matched to a gene. The CDR3 is 17 residues long. Written as DNA, the CDR3 is TGTGCCAGCAGTCGGACAGGGCGAAGCTCCTATAATTCACCCCTCCACTTT. It yields the protein CASSRTGRSSYNSPLHF.

The rearrangement joins TRBV10-3 to TRBJ1-5; TRBD1 matches 11 bases. The trim removed 4 bases at V and 7 bases at J, leaving 6 bases unmatched. The CDR3 loop spans 15 amino acids. CDR1 and CDR2 from the germline V gene are ENHRY and SYGVKD. This CDR3 reads CAISGTGGAGQPQHF. As DNA, the CDR3 is TGTGCCATCAGTGGGACAGGGGGCGCAGGCCAGCCCCAGCATTTT.

The V and J genes are TRBV7-2 and TRBJ2-5; a weak D match, TRBD2 (6 bases). Trimming stripped 1 base from V and 5 bases from J, with 20 bases between. Looked up from germline, CDR1 is SGHTA and CDR2 is FQGNSA. This CDR3 spans 17 amino acids. CDR3 residues: CASSLGGVAPEGETQYF. As DNA, the CDR3 is TGTGCCAGCAGCTTAGGGGGGGTGGCACCCGAGGGGGAGACCCAGTACTTC.

This clone was observed a single time. The chain employs TRBV7-9 and TRBJ2-1; D gene uncertain. The germline V and J ends were trimmed by 0 bases and 4 bases, with 4 bases remaining between them. The CDR3 contains 13 residues. Germline lookup yields CDR1 SEHNR and CDR2 FQNEAQ (reference sequence). The CDR3 is CASSLAPYNEQFF. CDR3 in DNA: TGTGCCAGCAGCTTAGCCCCATACAATGAGCAGTTCTTC.

The chain links TRBV28 to TRBJ1-2, with D perhaps matching TRBD1 (5 bases). The V gene's germline CDR1 is MDHEN and CDR2 SYDVKM. CDR3 length: 16 residues. V lost 8 bases and J 3 bases, leaving 22 bases between the germline ends. CDR3: CASGRTGGSGDYGYTF. As DNA, the CDR3 is TGTGCCAGCGGGCGGACTGGGGGGTCGGGGGACTATGGCTACACCTTC.

This clone came up once. This chain uses TRBV10-3 with TRBJ1-4; 7 bases fit TRBD1. The V and J ends lost 4 bases and 4 bases, in that order; junction bases with no gene match: 6. In germline, CDR1 is ENHRY, CDR2 SYGVKD. CDR3 length: 15 amino acids. This CDR3 reads CAISALTGSNEKLFF. The CDR3 region has the DNA TGTGCCATCAGTGCGTTGACAGGGAGTAATGAAAAACTGTTTTTT.

The chain has TRBV24-1 and TRBJ2-5, with a tentative D call TRBD1 (6 bases). The V end was cut by 3 bases, the J end by 5 bases, with 15 bases between. This CDR3 has 15 amino acids. Germline CDR1 reads KGHDR; CDR2 reads SFDVKD. CDR3 nucleotide sequence: TGTGCCACCAGTGATCCCGTCAGGGGTGGCGAGACCCAGTACTTC. Protein: CATSDPVRGGETQYF.

V gene TRBV3-1 (or the pseudogene TRBV3-2) combines with J gene TRBJ2-6; D remains ambiguous. Germline V CDR1 and CDR2: LGHDT, YNNKEL (reference sequence). V was pared by 2 bases and J by 7 bases, with 6 bases between. The CDR3 spans 13 residues. The CDR3 DNA is TGTGCCAGCAGCCAAACAAGAGCCAACGTCCTGACTTTC. Translating it yields CASSQTRANVLTF.

The table lists this clone with many counts. The rearrangement uses TRBV24-1 and TRBJ1-2; TRBD1 might be the D (6 bases). Germline loops: CDR1 KGHDR, CDR2 SFDVKD. The CDR3 has 12 amino acids. V was clipped by 2 bases and J by 6 bases, with 6 bases between them. CDR3 sequence: CATSDWTDGYTF. The DNA of the CDR3 is TGTGCCACCAGTGATTGGACAGATGGCTACACCTTC.

The rearrangement joins TRBV10-2 to TRBJ2-2, with TRBD2 as a possible D gene (6 bases). The CDR3 covers 15 residues. V gave up 6 bases and J gave up 1 base, with 12 bases separating them. Germline V lookup: CDR1 WSHSY, CDR2 SAAADI. This CDR3 reads CASRGAGLNTGELFF. CDR3 DNA sequence: TGCGCCAGCAGGGGAGCGGGCTTGAACACCGGGGAGCTGTTTTTT.

V and J are TRBV7-9 and TRBJ2-3; possibly TRBD2 for D (6 bases). This CDR3 contains 17 residues. V lost 4 bases and J lost 4, with 21 bases in between. Per germline, CDR1 SEHNR and CDR2 FQNEAQ (reference sequence). CDR3 residues: CASSSPLVGLLADTQYF. CDR3 nucleotide sequence: TGTGCCAGCAGCTCCCCTCTCGTTGGACTATTAGCAGATACGCAGTATTTT.

The chain joins TRBV14 to TRBJ2-1; D is uncertain. The CDR3 spans 15 residues. Germline loops: CDR1 SGHDN, CDR2 FVKESK. Trimming took 0 bases from V and 4 from J, leaving 10 bases between them. As DNA, the CDR3 is TGTGCCAGCAGCCAAGATCCCCAGAATTACAATGAGCAGTTCTTC. Translated: CASSQDPQNYNEQFF.

This rearrangement joins TRBV27 to TRBJ2-7; 12 positions agree with TRBD2. The CDR3 is 16 amino acids. Germline loops: CDR1 MNHEY, CDR2 SMNVEV (reference sequence). The trim removed 6 bases at V and 5 bases at J, leaving 11 bases unmatched. CDR3 amino acids: CASRFTSGGTFHEQYF. CDR3 in DNA: TGTGCCAGCAGATTCACTAGCGGGGGGACGTTCCACGAGCAGTACTTC.

This clone was observed a few times. The chain employs TRBV6-5 and TRBJ1-2; tentatively, D is TRBD1 (6 bases). Germline CDR1 is MNHEY and CDR2 is SVGAGI. There are 15 residues in the CDR3. Trimming cost V 2 bases and J 5 bases, with 15 bases left between them. The CDR3 region is CASSYGQGPGYGYTF. The CDR3 DNA follows: TGTGCCAGCAGTTACGGTCAGGGGCCGGGGTATGGCTACACCTTC.

The J gene is TRBJ2-3, the V gene TRBV19; the match to TRBD2 covers 8 bases. The CDR3 runs 15 residues. The junction had 2 bases not matched to a gene; V was cut back by 3 bases and J by 0 bases. The germline V gene has CDR1 LNHDA and CDR2 SQIVND (reference sequence). The CDR3 nucleotides are TGTGCCAGTAGTATCCCTAGCGGGAGCACAGATACGCAGTATTTT. Translation: CASSIPSGSTDTQYF.

This chain uses TRBV19 with TRBJ1-1; 10 bases are a match to TRBD1. The CDR3 totals 15 residues. The V gene's germline CDR1 is LNHDA and CDR2 SQIVND (reference sequence). V gave up 7 bases and J gave up 2 bases; unmatched junction bases: 7. Here the CDR3 reads CASTDRGQANTEAFF. The CDR3 nucleotides are TGTGCCAGTACCGACAGGGGGCAAGCAAACACTGAAGCTTTCTTT.

CDR3 DNA: TGTGCCAGCAGCTCACAGGGGGCGGGCTACGAGCAGTACTTC. This translates into CASSSQGAGYEQYF. The V gene is TRBV11-2, the J gene TRBJ2-7, with 9 nucleotides matching TRBD1. V gave up 4 bases and J gave up 3 bases; unmatched junction bases: 4. The germline V gene encodes CDR1 SGHAT and CDR2 FQNNGV. The CDR3 is 14 residues long.

The rearrangement uses TRBV14 and TRBJ1-2, with TRBD1 matching 9 bases. The V and J ends lost 4 bases and 6 bases, in that order; junction bases with no gene match: 6. CDR1 and CDR2 from the germline V gene are SGHDN and FVKESK. This CDR3 has 14 amino acids. CDR3 in amino acids: CASSPWTGEHGYTF. In nucleotides, the CDR3 is TGTGCCAGCAGCCCTTGGACAGGGGAGCATGGCTACACCTTC.

CDR3 DNA: TGTGCCAGTAGTATGCGGACAGCCGCAGAAGGGGGCTACACCTTC. This gives the protein CASSMRTAAEGGYTF. The chain employs TRBV19 and TRBJ1-2; TRBD1 might be the D (6 bases). The CDR3 has 15 residues. The germline gives CDR1 LNHDA, CDR2 SQIVND (reference sequence). V dropped 3 bases and J dropped 8 bases, with 19 bases sitting between them.

The chain joins TRBV11-2 to TRBJ1-1, with unresolved D. The CDR3 has 13 residues. V was clipped by 0 bases and J by 5 bases, with 7 bases between them. CDR1 is SGHAT, CDR2 FQNNGV, per germline. This CDR3 is CASSLDRSTEAFF. In DNA form, the CDR3 reads TGTGCCAGCAGCTTAGATCGGAGTACTGAAGCTTTCTTT.